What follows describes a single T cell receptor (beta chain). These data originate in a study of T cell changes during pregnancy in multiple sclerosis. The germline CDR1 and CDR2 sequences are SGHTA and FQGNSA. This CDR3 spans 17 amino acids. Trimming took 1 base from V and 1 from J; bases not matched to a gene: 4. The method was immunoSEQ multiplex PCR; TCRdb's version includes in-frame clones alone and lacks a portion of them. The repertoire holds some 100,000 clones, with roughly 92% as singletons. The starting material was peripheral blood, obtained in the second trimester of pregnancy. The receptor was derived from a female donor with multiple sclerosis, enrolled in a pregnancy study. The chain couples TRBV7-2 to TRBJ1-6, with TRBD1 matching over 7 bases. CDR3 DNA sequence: TGTGCCAGCAGCTTAGTGGGACAGAGGTCCTATAATTCACCCCTCCACTTT. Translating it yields CASSLVGQRSYNSPLHF.